A single sample gave rise to the 21 T cell receptor beta chains below, sequenced in a study of blood T cell repertoires in COVID-19. TCRdb's table, derived via immunoSEQ multiplex PCR, lists solely in-frame clones and lacks some. The top ten hold approximately 6.2% of the sample, which has a few hundred thousand clones, approximately 90% seen once. The specimen sequenced was peripheral blood. All receptors come from a man between 60 and 75 years old who had recovered from COVID-19.

CDR3 region: CASSASGGTALAKNIQYF. CDR3 bases: TGCGCCAGCAGCGCCTCCGGCGGGACCGCACTAGCCAAAAACATTCAGTACTTC. The chain links TRBV5-1 to TRBJ2-4; D is perhaps TRBD2 (6 bases). The germline V gene encodes CDR1 SGHRS and CDR2 YFSETQ. The V gene lost 4 bases and the J gene lost 0 bases, with 20 bases spanning the gap. The CDR3 is made up of 18 amino acids. Full variable domain (outside the CDR3, taken from reference TRBV5-1 and TRBJ2-4): KAGVTQTPRYLIKTRGQQVTLSCSPISGHRSVSWYQQTPGQGLQFLFEYFSETQRNKGNFPGRFSGRQFSNSRSEMNVSTLELGDSALYLCASSASGGTALAKNIQYFGAGTRLSVL.

The chain uses TRBV14 and TRBJ2-5; 12 bases align to TRBD2. Germline V lookup: CDR1 SGHDN, CDR2 FVKESK. The ends lost 0 bases at V and 5 bases at J; junction bases unmatched: 10. The CDR3 is 18 amino acids. CDR3 loop: CASSQESPTSGRRETQYF. The DNA for the CDR3 is TGTGCCAGCAGCCAAGAGTCCCCCACTAGCGGGAGGAGGGAGACCCAGTACTTC. The entire variable domain, with the rest obtained from reference TRBV14 and TRBJ2-5, is as follows: EAGVTQFPSHSVIEKGQTVTLRCDPISGHDNLYWYRRVMGKEIKFLLHFVKESKQDESGMPNNRFLAERTGGTYSTLKVQPAELEDSGVYFCASSQESPTSGRRETQYFGPGTRLLVL.

V gene TRBV27 combines with J gene TRBJ2-2, with D possibly TRBD1 on 6 matching bases. The CDR3 has 16 amino acids. The germline V gene has CDR1 MNHEY and CDR2 SMNVEV (reference sequence). Trimming stripped 1 base from V and 4 bases from J, with 13 bases between. DNA for the CDR3: TGTGCCAGCAGTTTATTGGCCAGGGGTAGCACCGGGGAGCTGTTTTTT. Its protein is CASSLLARGSTGELFF.

The V and J genes are TRBV24-1 and TRBJ2-1; tentatively, D is TRBD1 (5 bases). The CDR3 runs 14 residues. CDR1 KGHDR and CDR2 SFDVKD come from the germline V gene. The germline V and J ends were trimmed by 3 bases and 9 bases, with 14 bases remaining between them. The CDR3 bases are TGTGCCACCAGTGATCCGCAGGGATGGGGTGAGCAGTTCTTC. Its translation: CATSDPQGWGEQFF.

The chain couples TRBV7-3 to TRBJ1-1; D unclear. There are 14 residues in the CDR3. CDR1 and CDR2 from the germline V gene are SGHTA and FQGTGA. V was clipped by 1 base and J by 2 bases, with 8 bases between them. CDR3 residues: CASSLNAGNTEAFF. The DNA of the CDR3 is TGTGCCAGCAGCTTAAATGCGGGAAACACTGAAGCTTTCTTT.

The genes are TRBV11-1 and TRBJ2-3; D unclear. The CDR3 contains 14 residues. The V gene's germline CDR1 is SGHAT and CDR2 FQDESV (reference sequence). V was trimmed by 4 bases and J by 1 base, leaving 9 bases between them. CDR3 coding DNA: TGTGCCAGCAGCTCCGTATTCGGCACAGATACGCAGTATTTT. Translating gives CASSSVFGTDTQYF.

The V call is TRBV5-1, the J call TRBJ2-5; D is unresolved. Per the germline V gene, CDR1 is SGHRS and CDR2 is YFSETQ. Deletions cut 1 base from V and 5 bases from J, with 6 bases between. The CDR3 extends over 12 amino acids. The CDR3 loop is CASSLTKETQYF. In DNA, the CDR3 is TGCGCCAGCAGCTTGACAAAGGAGACCCAGTACTTC.

The genes are TRBV5-1 and TRBJ2-5; TRBD1 is a possible D gene (6 bases). Germline V gene lookup returns CDR1 SGHRS and CDR2 YFSETQ. This CDR3 is built from 15 residues. V lost 2 bases to trimming and J lost 5 bases, with 16 bases between them. In nucleotides, the CDR3 is TGCGCCAGCAGCTTTCAGGGGTCCGGAAGGGAGACCCAGTACTTC. Amino acids: CASSFQGSGRETQYF.

This clone has more than one count but fewer than ten. The V call is TRBV28, the J call TRBJ2-7, with 8 bases that match TRBD2. Germline loops: CDR1 MDHEN, CDR2 SYDVKM. This CDR3 is built from 17 residues. After removal of 8 bases from V and 0 bases from J, the junction contained 15 bases not matched to a gene. CDR3 coding DNA: TGTGCCAGCGGATTGGAGGGGCTGAGCGGGAGCTCCTACGAGCAGTACTTC. This codes for CASGLEGLSGSSYEQYF.

The genes are TRBV9 and TRBJ2-1; the D gene is possibly TRBD1 (6 bases). The CDR3 is made up of 13 amino acids. V lost 4 bases to trimming and J lost 8 bases, with 13 bases between them. Germline CDR1 is SGDLS and CDR2 is YYNGEE. The CDR3 reads CASSSDSRDEQFF. In DNA, the CDR3 is TGTGCCAGCAGCTCGGACAGCCGGGATGAGCAGTTCTTC.

A few counts support this clone. This chain connects TRBV6-2 or TRBV6-3 to TRBJ2-3; a possible D gene is TRBD2 (6 bases). Germline V gene lookup returns CDR1 MNHEY and CDR2 SVGEGT. Trimming took 5 bases from V and 2 from J, leaving 14 bases between them. The CDR3 length is 15 residues. The CDR3 DNA sequence: TGTGCCAGCAGTCCAGCCGGGACTTCCACAGATACGCAGTATTTT. Translation: CASSPAGTSTDTQYF.

Points on this clone: The same CDR3 also results from other DNA sequences found in this sample. The rearrangement links TRBV9 to TRBJ2-3; D remains ambiguous. This CDR3 has 15 amino acids. The V gene lost 0 bases and the J gene lost 1 base, with 9 bases spanning the gap. In germline, CDR1 is SGDLS, CDR2 YYNGEE. The CDR3: CASSVGAKGTDTQYF. For the CDR3, the DNA is TGTGCCAGCAGCGTAGGGGCGAAGGGCACAGATACGCAGTATTTT.

The rearrangement joins TRBV9 to TRBJ2-3; 15 positions match TRBD2. Germline loops: CDR1 SGDLS, CDR2 YYNGEE. This CDR3 is built from 17 residues. The V gene end was trimmed by 4 bases and the J gene end by 1 base; junction bases not matched to a gene: 4. CDR3 coding DNA: TGTGCCAGCAGCTTTGGACTAGCGGGGGGGGGCACAGATACGCAGTATTTT. It specifies CASSFGLAGGGTDTQYF.

The rearrangement links TRBV6-2 or TRBV6-3 to TRBJ2-7; 9 nucleotides match TRBD2. The CDR3 sequence is 15 residues long. Per the germline V gene, CDR1 is MNHEY and CDR2 is SVGEGT. V gave up 6 bases and J gave up 4 bases; unmatched junction bases: 10. The CDR3 DNA is TGTGCCAGCAGCCCCGGGGTAGCGGGAGCTTACGAGCAGTACTTC. The encoded protein is CASSPGVAGAYEQYF.

The V gene is TRBV7-7, the J gene TRBJ2-1; possibly TRBD1 for D (6 bases). Trimming shortened V by 5 bases and J by 10 bases, and 18 bases separated the two germline ends. The CDR3 runs to 14 residues. Germline V gene sequence: CDR1 SSHAT, CDR2 FNYEAQ (reference sequence). The CDR3 is CASSPTLQGTEQFF. CDR3 in DNA: TGTGCCAGCAGCCCGACCTTACAGGGAACCGAGCAGTTCTTC.

The genes are TRBV5-1 and TRBJ1-2; D is uncertain. V gave up 2 bases and J gave up 0 bases, with 8 bases separating them. Germline values: CDR1 SGHRS, CDR2 YFSETQ. CDR3 length: 14 residues. CDR3: CASSLEGSNYGYTF. For the CDR3, the DNA is TGCGCCAGCAGCTTAGAGGGATCTAACTATGGCTACACCTTC.

The chain recombines TRBV30 with TRBJ2-3, with 7 bases lining up with TRBD1. The CDR3 totals 14 residues. Per the germline V gene, CDR1 is GTSNPN and CDR2 is SVGIG (reference sequence). Trimming took 3 bases from V and 2 from J; bases not matched to a gene: 5. The CDR3 reads CAWSRDSLTDTQYF. In DNA form, the CDR3 reads TGTGCCTGGAGCCGGGACAGCCTCACAGATACGCAGTATTTT. Full variable domain (rest looked up from reference TRBV30 and TRBJ2-3): SQTIHQWPATLVQPVGSPLSLECTVEGTSNPNLYWYRQAAGRGLQLLFYSVGIGQISSEVPQNLSASRPQDRQFILSSKKLLLSDSGFYLCAWSRDSLTDTQYFGPGTRLTVL.

J is TRBJ2-7 and V is TRBV5-4; D uncertain. The CDR3 runs to 13 residues. Trimming shortened V by 4 bases and J by 5 bases, and 13 bases separated the two germline ends. Germline CDR1 reads SGHNT; CDR2 reads YYREEE (reference sequence). The CDR3 here is CASSPSLVHEQYF. CDR3 coding DNA: TGTGCCAGCAGCCCCTCCCTAGTCCACGAGCAGTACTTC.

CDR3 region: CASGLRTGSVATNEKLFF. The CDR3 region has the DNA TGTGCTAGTGGTTTGAGGACAGGGTCTGTGGCAACTAATGAAAAACTGTTTTTT. This chain uses TRBV12-5 with TRBJ1-4; 8 positions match TRBD1. The germline V gene has CDR1 LGHNT and CDR2 FRNRAP. The junction had 8 bases not matched to a gene; V was cut back by 2 bases and J by 0 bases. CDR3 size: 18 residues.

The chain couples TRBV18 to TRBJ2-1, with 7 bases fitting TRBD1. This CDR3 is 13 amino acids long. The junction had 2 bases not matched to a gene; V was cut back by 4 bases and J by 5 bases. In germline, CDR1 is KGHSH, CDR2 LQKENI. The CDR3 bases are TGTGCCAGCTCACAGGGACAGAACAATGAGCAGTTCTTC. Translation gives CASSQGQNNEQFF.

The chain carries TRBV5-1 and TRBJ1-5; D gene uncertain. V lost 4 bases and J lost 5, with 10 bases in between. The CDR3 totals 13 residues. Germline CDR1 and CDR2: SGHRS and YFSETQ. The CDR3 reads CASSPNFDQPQHF. The DNA for the CDR3 is TGCGCCAGCAGCCCTAATTTTGATCAGCCCCAGCATTTT.